A selection of T cell receptor beta chains follows, all from one sample in a study of T-cell memory formation after mild COVID-19. One entry per CDR3 protein, called by TCRdb with MiXCR from the 5' RACE reads. The sample lists approximately 480,000 distinct CDR3 sequences; about 20% were seen once. The sequencing sample was made of PBMCs or a T cell subset sorted from them (not recorded which). The receptors derive from an adult woman who had mild COVID-19 (a few samples of this study predate the infection). Cell type and time point are not known. Each CDR3 is given with its conserved first and last residue. The D gene is left open where the match is weak. Size is omitted from some rows. Given values are once, few, many or a class for expanded clones.

d_call j_call v_call clone_size cdr3_aa cdr3_nt
. TRBJ2-3 TRBV6-4 . CASSDSTGTTSTDTQYF TGTGCCAGCAGTGACTCGACCGGGACCACTAGCACAGATACGCAGTATTTT
. TRBJ1-1 TRBV20-1 few CSARVGHLNTEAFF TGCAGTGCTAGAGTCGGGCACCTGAACACTGAAGCTTTCTTT
TRBD2 TRBJ2-1 TRBV4-2 few CASSQKRGVYNEQFF TGTGCCAGCAGCCAAAAGCGGGGGGTATACAATGAGCAGTTCTTC
. TRBJ2-7 TRBV7-9 . CASSRPSRRLEQYF TGTGCCAGCAGCAGACCCAGTCGGCGCCTCGAGCAGTACTTC
. TRBJ1-1 TRBV20-1 few CSARIGRANTEAFF TGCAGTGCTAGAATTGGCAGGGCGAACACTGAAGCTTTCTTT
. TRBJ1-1 TRBV12-3/TRBV12-4 . CASSPVHGDEAFF TGTGCCAGCAGTCCTGTTCACGGGGATGAAGCTTTCTTT
TRBD2 TRBJ2-1 TRBV7-2 many CASSRTSGGEQFF TGTGCCAGCAGCCGGACTAGCGGGGGGGAGCAGTTCTTC
TRBD2 TRBJ2-4 TRBV20-1 few CSAPGGLAKNIQYF TGCAGTGCTCCGGGGGGGCTAGCCAAAAACATTCAGTACTTC
. TRBJ1-6 TRBV6-5 . CASSLRIPRGYTNSPLHF TGTGCCAGCAGCCTACGAATCCCGCGGGGCTATACTAATTCACCCCTCCACTTT
. TRBJ2-3 TRBV7-2 . CASSRVGTTNYF TGTGCCAGCAGCCGTGTGGGGACAACTAATTATTTT
TRBD1 TRBJ1-3 TRBV15 many CATSRDRTGTGGGNTIYF TGTGCCACCAGCAGAGATCGGACCGGGACAGGGGGTGGAAACACCATATATTTT
. TRBJ1-1 TRBV12-3/TRBV12-4 . CASSPLGINTEAFF TGTGCCAGCAGTCCCCTCGGTATCAACACTGAAGCTTTCTTT
TRBD2 TRBJ2-5 TRBV6-1 . CASDRTRQETQYF TGTGCCAGCGACCGGACTAGACAAGAGACCCAGTACTTC
TRBD1 TRBJ2-7 TRBV5-1 . CASSMDRVEQYF TGCGCCAGCAGCATGGACAGGGTCGAGCAGTACTTC
. TRBJ1-3 TRBV3-1 . CASSQVKNTIYF TGTGCCAGCAGCCAAGTCAAGAACACCATATATTTT
. TRBJ2-1 TRBV4-2 few CASSQGDGGTLSSGQFF TGTGCCAGCAGCCAAGGGGATGGCGGGACGTTAAGTTCTGGGCAGTTCTTC
. TRBJ2-1 TRBV30 . CAWSVNYNEQFF TGTGCCTGGAGTGTAAACTACAATGAGCAGTTCTTC
. TRBJ2-7 TRBV19 few CASSTDGRRYF TGTGCCAGTAGTACGGACGGACGACGGTACTTC
. TRBJ2-5 TRBV28 . CASSLGAEGQETQYF TGTGCCAGCAGTTTAGGCGCGGAAGGTCAAGAGACCCAGTACTTC
TRBD1 TRBJ2-7 TRBV10-3 . CAITTPGQALEQYF TGTGCCATCACCACCCCGGGACAGGCCCTCGAGCAGTACTTC
. TRBJ2-5 TRBV7-2 few CASSPQVKETQYF TGTGCCAGCAGCCCACAAGTAAAGGAGACCCAGTACTTC
TRBD1 TRBJ2-3 TRBV6-6 few CASSSGDRGLYTQYF TGTGCCAGCAGCTCCGGCGACAGGGGGCTATATACGCAGTATTTT
. TRBJ1-2 TRBV4-2 few CASSQDRLDQSSYGYTF TGTGCCAGCAGCCAAGATCGACTCGATCAGTCGTCCTATGGCTACACCTTC
. TRBJ2-2 TRBV12-3/TRBV12-4 few CASSFPAGLSNTGELFF TGTGCCAGCAGTTTCCCCGCAGGGCTTTCGAACACCGGGGAGCTGTTTTTT
. TRBJ2-7 TRBV11-2 once CASSVGQAYEQYF TGTGCCAGCAGCGTTGGGCAGGCCTACGAGCAGTACTTC
. TRBJ2-3 TRBV14 . CASSQDLPSAYTDTQYF TGTGCCAGCAGCCAAGATCTCCCCAGCGCTTACACAGATACGCAGTATTTT
. TRBJ2-7 TRBV5-1 few CASSLGAGVTYEQYF TGCGCCAGCAGCTTGGGCGCCGGGGTAACCTACGAGCAGTACTTC
. TRBJ2-7 TRBV3-1 few CASSFYGEQYF TGTGCCAGCAGTTTCTACGGGGAGCAGTACTTC
. TRBJ1-2 TRBV6-5 . CASSYDGGGGYTF TGTGCCAGCAGTTACGATGGTGGAGGTGGCTACACCTTC
TRBD2 TRBJ2-3 TRBV5-4 . CASSFLLAGGEDTQYF TGTGCCAGCAGCTTCTTACTAGCGGGGGGGGAAGATACGCAGTATTTT
TRBD2 TRBJ2-7 TRBV12-3/TRBV12-4 few CATGTSGEQYF TGTGCCACCGGGACTAGCGGGGAGCAGTACTTC
TRBD2 TRBJ2-1 TRBV5-6 few CASEEPSGSYNEQFF TGTGCCAGCGAGGAACCCAGCGGGAGCTACAATGAGCAGTTCTTC
TRBD1 TRBJ1-2 TRBV5-1 many CASSLDRGGGYTF TGCGCCAGCAGCTTGGACAGGGGCGGTGGCTACACCTTC
TRBD2 TRBJ2-3 TRBV6-5 . CASSRGTSGGPTDTQYF TGTGCCAGCAGCCGAGGGACTAGCGGGGGGCCCACAGATACGCAGTATTTT
. TRBJ2-7 TRBV5-5 few CASSSRNGTGEQYF TGTGCCAGCAGCTCCAGGAACGGGACGGGAGAGCAGTACTTC
. TRBJ1-1 TRBV5-1 . CASSGWTDEAFF TGCGCCAGCAGCGGATGGACAGATGAAGCTTTCTTT
. TRBJ2-3 TRBV7-3 few CASSLSGASPNTDTQYF TGTGCCAGCAGCTTATCTGGGGCATCGCCTAACACAGATACGCAGTATTTT
. TRBJ2-3 TRBV29-1 . CSTAYERTTDTQYF TGCAGCACCGCGTACGAGAGGACTACAGATACGCAGTATTTT
. TRBJ2-1 TRBV7-2 few CASSLGYMGNEQFF TGTGCCAGCAGCTTAGGGTACATGGGAAATGAGCAGTTCTTC
. TRBJ2-5 TRBV11-2 . CASSFTSQETQYF TGTGCCAGCAGCTTCACTAGCCAAGAGACACAGTACTTC
. TRBJ2-3 TRBV4-3 . CASSQDSGGLTDTQYF TGCGCCAGCAGCCAGGACTCTGGGGGCCTGACAGATACGCAGTATTTT
. TRBJ2-3 TRBV7-9 many CASSLVVGTDTQYF TGTGCCAGCAGCTTAGTGGTAGGGACAGATACGCAGTATTTT
. TRBJ1-1 TRBV6-5 many CASSSTGPGEAFF TGTGCCAGCAGTTCAACAGGGCCCGGGGAAGCTTTCTTT
. TRBJ2-1 TRBV19 . CASKKPNNEQFF TGTGCCAGTAAAAAACCCAACAATGAGCAGTTCTTC
TRBD2 TRBJ2-1 TRBV6-6 . CASSYGTSGAEQFF TGTGCCAGCAGTTACGGGACTAGCGGCGCGGAGCAGTTCTTC
TRBD1 TRBJ2-7 TRBV7-9 many CASSALDRDTYEQYF TGTGCCAGCAGCGCACTCGACAGGGACACCTACGAGCAGTACTTC
. TRBJ2-7 TRBV20-1 few CSGRGLYEQYF TGCAGCGGAAGGGGTCTCTACGAGCAGTACTTC
. TRBJ2-7 TRBV30 . CAWKADAYEQYF TGTGCCTGGAAGGCCGACGCCTACGAGCAGTACTTC
. TRBJ2-6 TRBV6-5 few CASRPPGAGANVLTF TGTGCCAGCAGACCCCCAGGGGCTGGGGCCAACGTCCTGACTTTC
TRBD2 TRBJ2-5 TRBV6-5 few CASRRAASGSSYF TGTGCCAGCAGGCGGGCGGCTAGCGGGAGTTCGTACTTC
. TRBJ1-2 TRBV12-3/TRBV12-4 few CASSSAQGDILGNGYTF TGTGCCAGCAGTTCCGCCCAAGGGGACATCTTAGGGAATGGCTACACCTTC
. TRBJ2-3 TRBV20-1 . CSAIVGASSTDTQYF TGCAGTGCTATCGTGGGAGCATCTAGCACAGATACGCAGTATTTT
TRBD1 TRBJ1-1 TRBV5-4 . CASSLQGQGLLF TGTGCCAGCAGCTTGCAGGGACAGGGTCTTCTCTTT
TRBD1 TRBJ2-5 TRBV5-8 . CASSFRTGGVETQYF TGTGCCAGCAGCTTTCGGACAGGGGGCGTAGAGACCCAGTACTTC
. TRBJ1-1 TRBV5-1 few CASSFKSRENTEAFF TGCGCCAGCAGCTTCAAGTCTAGAGAGAACACTGAAGCTTTCTTT